These T cell receptor beta chains were read from a single sample in a study of cytomegalovirus exposure and HLA in healthy donors. Profiling relied on immunoSEQ multiplex PCR, and the TCRdb table lists in-frame clones only, not all of them. This sample carries 140,000 or so clones, less than 90% of them seen once, and the ten largest clones take around 2.5%. The sample was PBMCs. Receptors originate from a boy between 2 and 10 years old in good health and CMV-seronegative. Each CDR3 is given with its conserved first and last residue. The D gene is left open where the match is weak. Clone size is not always given. Where it is, it says once, few, many or a class for expanded clones.

d_call clone_size j_call v_call cdr3_nt cdr3_aa
. . TRBJ2-1 TRBV27 TGTGCCAGCAGAGGTCGACTAGGAACCGACAATGAGCAGTTCTTC CASRGRLGTDNEQFF
TRBD1 . TRBJ2-7 TRBV7-9 TGTGCCAGCAGCCCTCGGACAGGGATTTCTAACGAGCAGTACTTC CASSPRTGISNEQYF
TRBD2 . TRBJ2-1 TRBV27 TGTGCCAGCAGTCCCGGGACTAGCGGGGGAAAATGGGATGAGCAGTTCTTC CASSPGTSGGKWDEQFF
. . TRBJ1-5 TRBV19 TGTGCCAGTAGTATAGGTGCAGGGGCTAAGAATCAGCCCCAGCATTTT CASSIGAGAKNQPQHF
TRBD1 few TRBJ2-7 TRBV5-1 TGCGCCACCTCGACCGGGACAGGGGTAAACGAGCAGTACTTC CATSTGTGVNEQYF
. . TRBJ2-4 TRBV7-9 TGTGCCAGCAGCTTCGGGGGACTTACCAAAAACATTCAGTACTTC CASSFGGLTKNIQYF
. . TRBJ1-2 TRBV2 TGTGCCAGCAGCCGGGATGTGATGGATGGCTACACCTTC CASSRDVMDGYTF
TRBD2 . TRBJ2-1 TRBV29-1 TGCAGCGTCGCCCTTGAGAATGCGCGGGAGAGTTTCTTC CSVALENARESFF
. . TRBJ1-2 TRBV28 TGTGCCAGCAGTTTCATCGGACAGCCGCCATATGGCTACACCTTC CASSFIGQPPYGYTF
TRBD1 few TRBJ1-2 TRBV25-1 TGTGCCAGCAGTGAATACTGGGGACAGGGTGGAGGCTACACCTTC CASSEYWGQGGGYTF
TRBD1 . TRBJ1-4 TRBV6-5 TGTGCCAGCAGCTCTACAGGGGGCTTAGGGGAAAAACTGTTTTTT CASSSTGGLGEKLFF
TRBD1 . TRBJ1-6 TRBV6-6 TGTGCCAGCAGTTACCAGGGACAGGGGGGACCCCTCCACTTT CASSYQGQGGPLHF
TRBD2 . TRBJ2-5 TRBV10-3 TGTGCCATCAGTGGGGGACTACAAGAGACCCAGTACTTC CAISGGLQETQYF
. . TRBJ1-5 TRBV7-3 TGTGCCAGCGGACCCCGGGGGGTAGCTTCGGTGCAGCCCCAGCATTTT CASGPRGVASVQPQHF
. . TRBJ2-1 TRBV4-2 TGTGCCAGCAGCCAAGAACCAGTCCAGGAGCAGTTCTTC CASSQEPVQEQFF
. . TRBJ2-1 TRBV29-1 TGCAGCGTTGAAACTGTCCAGGTTTCGTGGTATGAGCAGTTCTTC CSVETVQVSWYEQFF
. . TRBJ2-2 TRBV5-1 TGCGCCAGCAGCTTGATGCGCGGCTCGAACACCGGGGAGCTGTTTTTT CASSLMRGSNTGELFF
. . TRBJ1-2 TRBV28 TGTGCCAGCAGTTGGGGCGAAGTAGCTAACTATGGCTACACCTTC CASSWGEVANYGYTF
TRBD2 once TRBJ2-3 TRBV5-1 TGCGCCAGCAGCGGACCTAGCGGGGGTCTCACAGATACGCAGTATTTT CASSGPSGGLTDTQYF
TRBD2 . TRBJ2-5 TRBV7-9 TGTGCCAGCAGCGTGGCGGGGGGGCGAAAGACCCAGTACTTC CASSVAGGRKTQYF
. . TRBJ1-5 TRBV15 TGTGCCACCAGCAGAGAGCAGGGCCGGATGGGTCAGCCCCAGCATTTT CATSREQGRMGQPQHF
. . TRBJ2-5 TRBV5-1 TGCGCCAGCAGCTCCGTTCTTGGAACAGAACAAGAGACCCAGTACTTC CASSSVLGTEQETQYF
. . TRBJ1-1 TRBV9 TGTGCCAGCAGCGCTTGGGACATCCCCCGGAAGAACACTGAAGCTTTCTTT CASSAWDIPRKNTEAFF
TRBD1 . TRBJ2-3 TRBV29-1 TGCAGCGTTAGGGACAGGAGTCCGGATACGCAGTATTTT CSVRDRSPDTQYF
TRBD2 . TRBJ2-3 TRBV2 TGTGCCAGCGTCATTAGCGGGAGGAGCACAGATACGCAGTATTTT CASVISGRSTDTQYF
TRBD1 . TRBJ2-6 TRBV7-3 TGTGCCAGCAGCCCCGACAGGGCGCTGATCTCTGGGGCCAACGTCCTGACTTTC CASSPDRALISGANVLTF
TRBD1 . TRBJ1-4 TRBV27 TGTGCCAGCAGAGCGCTCATGGACAGGGATAATGAAAAACTGTTTTTT CASRALMDRDNEKLFF
. . TRBJ2-5 TRBV20-1 TGCAGTGCTTATGGAGGGGAGACCCAGTACTTC CSAYGGETQYF
. . TRBJ2-1 TRBV5-1 TGCGCCAGCAGCTTAGGAGGGATCAGCTCCTACAATGAGCAGTTCTTC CASSLGGISSYNEQFF
TRBD2 once TRBJ2-7 TRBV13 TGTGCCAGCAGCCCCAGACTAGCGGGAGGGCCTCGGGGCTCCTACGAGCAGTACTTC CASSPRLAGGPRGSYEQYF
. . TRBJ1-4 TRBV4-2 TGTGCCAGCAGCCAATTCCCTCAAGGGGCAACTAATGAAAAACTGTTTTTT CASSQFPQGATNEKLFF
. . TRBJ1-5 TRBV28 TGTGCCAGCCTAACTCGGTTCCCGGTCGGGCAGCCCCAGCATTTT CASLTRFPVGQPQHF
TRBD1 . TRBJ2-5 TRBV5-4 TGTGCCAGCAGCTCGATGACCCGGGACAGGGGGCCTCAGACCCAGTACTTC CASSSMTRDRGPQTQYF
. . TRBJ1-5 TRBV6-5 TGTGCCAGCAGTTACTCCAGGGGATACCAGCCCCAGCATTTT CASSYSRGYQPQHF
TRBD1 . TRBJ2-5 TRBV6-6 TGTGCCAGCAGCCACCCCCGAGGGACAGCCCAAGAGACCCAGTACTTC CASSHPRGTAQETQYF
. . TRBJ1-1 TRBV11-2 TGTGCCAGCAGTAGTTTCAGGGCTTTGGACACTGAAGCTTTCTTT CASSSFRALDTEAFF
. . TRBJ2-1 TRBV6-5 TGTGCCAGCAGGGAGGGACAGTTCAATGAGCAGTTCTTC CASREGQFNEQFF
. . TRBJ2-3 TRBV5-4 TGTGCCAGCAGCCGAGGGGCGGGGCAGACCACAGATACGCAGTATTTT CASSRGAGQTTDTQYF
TRBD2 once TRBJ2-1 TRBV4-1 TGCGCCAGCAGCCGACAGAGCAGGAGCGGGGGGCTCAATGAGCAGTTCTTC CASSRQSRSGGLNEQFF
. . TRBJ1-1 TRBV12-5 TGTGCTAGTGGCTTCAGAATGAACACTGAAGCTTTCTTT CASGFRMNTEAFF
. . TRBJ2-3 TRBV5-5 TGTGCCAGCAGCTGGGGGCAGGGAGATACGCAGTATTTT CASSWGQGDTQYF